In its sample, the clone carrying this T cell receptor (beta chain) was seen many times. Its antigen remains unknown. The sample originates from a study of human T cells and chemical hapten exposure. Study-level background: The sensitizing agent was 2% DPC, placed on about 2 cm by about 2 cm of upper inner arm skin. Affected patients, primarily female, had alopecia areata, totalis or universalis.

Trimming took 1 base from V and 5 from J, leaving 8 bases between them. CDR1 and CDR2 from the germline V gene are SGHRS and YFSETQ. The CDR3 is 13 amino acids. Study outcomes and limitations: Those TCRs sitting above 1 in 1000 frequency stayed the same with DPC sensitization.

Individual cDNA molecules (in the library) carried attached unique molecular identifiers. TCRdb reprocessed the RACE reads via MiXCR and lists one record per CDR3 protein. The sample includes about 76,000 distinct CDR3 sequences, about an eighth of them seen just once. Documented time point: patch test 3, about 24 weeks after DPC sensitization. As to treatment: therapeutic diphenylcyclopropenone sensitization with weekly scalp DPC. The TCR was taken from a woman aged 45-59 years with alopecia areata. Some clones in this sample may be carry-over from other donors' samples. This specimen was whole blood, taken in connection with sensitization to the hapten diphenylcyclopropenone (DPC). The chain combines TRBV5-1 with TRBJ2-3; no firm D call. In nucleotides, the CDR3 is TGCGCCAGCAGCTTGTGGCCCGAAGATACGCAGTATTTT. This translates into CASSLWPEDTQYF.